The 7 T cell receptor beta chains reported below all come from one sample, sequenced in a study of T cell clonality in common variable immunodeficiency. The assay was immunoSEQ multiplex PCR, and TCRdb's table has in-frame clones only and misses some. The sample has fewer than 75,000 clones, none seen only once. Sequencing was carried out using peripheral blood mononuclear cells. The receptor set was obtained from a person aged 18 to 70 in good health.

In this sample, this clone turned up many times. The CDR3 end is not reached by the read, which stops 3 residues before it; the germline J gene fills it in. The rearrangement links TRBV20-1 to TRBJ2-1, with D possibly matching TRBD1 (6 bases). The V gene lost 4 bases and the J gene lost 4 bases, with 17 bases spanning the gap. This CDR3 spans 15 amino acids. Germline CDR1 is DFQATT and CDR2 is SNEGSKA (reference sequence). The sequenced part of the CDR3 DNA is TGCAGTGCTAAGAAGAACCCCGGGACATACAATGAG. Encoded protein: CSAKKNPGTYNE. The complete CDR3 protein is CSAKKNPGTYNEQFF.

This clone was detected ten times or more. The read finishes 3 residues shy of the CDR3 end, and the germline J gene is used to complete it. The genes are TRBV7-8 and TRBJ2-1; D is perhaps TRBD1 (5 bases). From germline, CDR1 is SGHVS and CDR2 FQNEAQ. V was clipped by 5 bases and J by 3 bases, with 14 bases between them. The CDR3 runs to 15 residues. CDR3 protein: CASSVMKGYYNEQFF. CDR3 DNA, as far as it was read: TGTGCCAGCAGCGTGATGAAGGGGTACTACAATGAG.

This clone was observed at least ten times. The read stops 3 residues short of the end of the CDR3; the missing end is completed from the germline J gene. The chain is built from TRBV19 and TRBJ2-3; 7 bases agree with TRBD1. Germline lookup yields CDR1 LNHDA and CDR2 SQIVND (reference sequence). Trimming took 4 bases from V and 1 from J; bases not matched to a gene: 8. CDR3 length equals 16 residues. The covered CDR3 bases are TGTGCCAGTAGTACTTACTACAGGGGAGGCACAGATACG. Protein sequence: CASSTYYRGGTDT. The complete CDR3 sequence is CASSTYYRGGTDTQYF.

This clone has a count of ten or more. The read ends 3 residues before the CDR3 terminus; that terminus is restored from the germline J gene. This sequence joins TRBV4-1 and TRBJ2-1; 13 bases fit TRBD2. V shed 2 bases, J shed 8 bases, and the junction held 6 bases outside the gene matches. CDR3 size: 16 residues. Germline V lookup: CDR1 MGHRA, CDR2 YSYEKL. CDR3 DNA (partial): TGCGCCAGCAGCCAATTCGTTACTAGCGGGGGGGATGAG. Protein product: CASSQFVTSGGDE. From start to end, the CDR3 is CASSQFVTSGGDEQFF.

This clone has at least ten counts. Read data end 3 residues before the CDR3 end; the end is taken from the germline J gene. V is TRBV27 and J is TRBJ1-1, with D possibly matching TRBD1 (5 bases). The germline V gene encodes CDR1 MNHEY and CDR2 SMNVEV (reference sequence). Trimming shortened V by 2 bases and J by 4 bases, and 8 bases separated the two germline ends. The CDR3 loop spans 13 amino acids. The CDR3 spells CASSLAGSTEAFF. CDR3 DNA, as far as it was read: TGTGCCAGCAGTTTAGCAGGGTCCACTGAA.

In its sample, this clone was seen many times. The sequence runs out 3 residues before the end of the CDR3; the remainder is reconstructed from the germline J gene. The chain carries TRBV20-1 and TRBJ2-2, with D perhaps TRBD1 (6 bases). Germline V CDR1 and CDR2: DFQATT, SNEGSKA (reference sequence). V lost 2 bases and J 1 base, leaving 11 bases between the germline ends. The CDR3 spans 15 residues. CDR3 bases read: TGCAGTGCTAGAAGGCTGGGACAGAACACCGGGGAG. Its translation: CSARRLGQNTGE. The CDR3 reads in full as CSARRLGQNTGELFF.

This clone was counted at least ten times. Read sequence stops 3 residues before the CDR3 end, and the germline J gene provides the missing end. The chain is built from TRBV4-1 and TRBJ2-7; 8 bases are shared with TRBD2. J lost 0 bases, V lost 2 bases, and 3 bases had no gene match. The CDR3 is made up of 15 amino acids. Germline V gene data show CDR1 as MGHRA and CDR2 as YSYEKL. The CDR3 loop is CASSQLAGSSYEQYF. CDR3 bases read: TGCGCCAGCAGCCAACTAGCGGGTAGCTCCTACGAG.